This is a list of T cell receptor beta chains from one sample in a study of T cells in Graves' hyperthyroidism and ophthalmopathy. MiXCR, applied by TCRdb to the multiplex PCR reads, yields one record per CDR3 protein. This sample carries about 610,000 distinct CDR3 sequences, approximately 14% of them seen once, and the ten largest clones take around 4.5%. The sample was blood. All receptors derive from a woman in her thirties or forties with Graves' ophthalmopathy. Both conserved end residues are part of each CDR3. Each record gives: clone size, CDR3 length, J gene, D gene, V gene, CDR3 DNA, CDR3 protein. A D gene is named only where the DNA matches it firmly. Clone sizes are given selectively: once, few, many, or a class where the clone is expanded.

clone size: many
CDR3 length: 14
J gene: TRBJ1-5
D gene: -
V gene: TRBV12-3/TRBV12-4
CDR3 DNA: TGTGCCAGCAGTTTGAACAGGCTGGGTCAGCCCCAGCATTTT
CDR3 protein: CASSLNRLGQPQHF

clone size: many
CDR3 length: 14
J gene: TRBJ2-5
D gene: TRBD1
V gene: TRBV29-1
CDR3 DNA: TGCAGCGTGGCCGGGACAGGGGTCCGCGAGACCCAGTACTTC
CDR3 protein: CSVAGTGVRETQYF

clone size: many
CDR3 length: 13
J gene: TRBJ1-1
D gene: -
V gene: TRBV30
CDR3 DNA: TGTGCCTGGAAGTCCGGCAAGAACACTGAAGCTTTCTTT
CDR3 protein: CAWKSGKNTEAFF

clone size: many
CDR3 length: 15
J gene: TRBJ2-7
D gene: -
V gene: TRBV6-2/TRBV6-3
CDR3 DNA: TGTGCCAGCAGGCACAGCCAATTGCTATCCTACGAGCAGTACTTC
CDR3 protein: CASRHSQLLSYEQYF

clone size: many
CDR3 length: 15
J gene: TRBJ2-5
D gene: -
V gene: TRBV28
CDR3 DNA: TGTGCCAGCAGTTCGACAGATGGACTGAGGGAGACCCAGTACTTC
CDR3 protein: CASSSTDGLRETQYF

clone size: many
CDR3 length: 14
J gene: TRBJ2-7
D gene: -
V gene: TRBV7-2
CDR3 DNA: TGTGCCAGCAGCAACCGACTAGGGGTCTACGAGCAGTACTTC
CDR3 protein: CASSNRLGVYEQYF

clone size: many
CDR3 length: 16
J gene: TRBJ1-1
D gene: -
V gene: TRBV7-9
CDR3 DNA: TGTGCCAGCAGTGCCTTGGGGGCGGGGATGAACACTGAAGCTTTCTTT
CDR3 protein: CASSALGAGMNTEAFF

clone size: many
CDR3 length: 14
J gene: TRBJ2-5
D gene: TRBD1
V gene: TRBV29-1
CDR3 DNA: TGCAGCGCAAGGGACAGGGGTCACCAAGAGACCCAGTACTTC
CDR3 protein: CSARDRGHQETQYF

clone size: many
CDR3 length: 14
J gene: TRBJ1-1
D gene: -
V gene: TRBV28
CDR3 DNA: TGTGCCAGCATACGCGGGTCCATGAACACTGAAGCTTTCTTT
CDR3 protein: CASIRGSMNTEAFF

clone size: many
CDR3 length: 14
J gene: TRBJ1-1
D gene: -
V gene: TRBV11-2
CDR3 DNA: TGTGCCAGCAGCCCCGGGACGGCCGTCACTGAAGCTTTCTTT
CDR3 protein: CASSPGTAVTEAFF

clone size: many
CDR3 length: 14
J gene: TRBJ1-2
D gene: -
V gene: TRBV7-9
CDR3 DNA: TGTGCCAGCAGCTGGTCCCAGGGTTACGGGGGCTACACCTTC
CDR3 protein: CASSWSQGYGGYTF

clone size: many
CDR3 length: 15
J gene: TRBJ2-7
D gene: -
V gene: TRBV7-9
CDR3 DNA: TGTGCCAGCAGCTTAGCGTCTAGGGGTGACTACGAGCAGTACTTC
CDR3 protein: CASSLASRGDYEQYF

clone size: many
CDR3 length: 11
J gene: TRBJ2-7
D gene: -
V gene: TRBV29-1
CDR3 DNA: TGCAGCGTTGTTAGGGCTGGCGAGCAGTACTTC
CDR3 protein: CSVVRAGEQYF

clone size: many
CDR3 length: 17
J gene: TRBJ2-7
D gene: TRBD2
V gene: TRBV20-1
CDR3 DNA: TGCAGTGCTAGAGATATCGGGACTAGCGGGAGAACCTACGAGCAGTACTTC
CDR3 protein: CSARDIGTSGRTYEQYF

clone size: many
CDR3 length: 14
J gene: TRBJ2-7
D gene: -
V gene: TRBV4-2
CDR3 DNA: TGTGCCAGCAGCCAAGATGAAGGTACCTACGAGCAGTACTTC
CDR3 protein: CASSQDEGTYEQYF

clone size: many
CDR3 length: 13
J gene: TRBJ2-7
D gene: TRBD2
V gene: TRBV12-3/TRBV12-4
CDR3 DNA: TGTGCCAGCAGCACAGCGGGAGTATCCGAGCAGTACTTC
CDR3 protein: CASSTAGVSEQYF

clone size: many
CDR3 length: 13
J gene: TRBJ2-7
D gene: -
V gene: TRBV12-3/TRBV12-4
CDR3 DNA: TGTGCCAGCAGACAAAGCGCAGGCTACGAGCAGTACTTC
CDR3 protein: CASRQSAGYEQYF

clone size: many
CDR3 length: 14
J gene: TRBJ2-2
D gene: -
V gene: TRBV6-5
CDR3 DNA: TGTGCCAGCAATTTTCGGGGGAACACCGGGGAGCTGTTTTTT
CDR3 protein: CASNFRGNTGELFF

clone size: few
CDR3 length: 18
J gene: TRBJ2-7
D gene: -
V gene: TRBV11-1
CDR3 DNA: TGTGCCAGCAGCCCCCCTTGGAATAGCCGCAAGAGATACTACGAGCAGTACTTC
CDR3 protein: CASSPPWNSRKRYYEQYF

clone size: -
CDR3 length: 15
J gene: TRBJ1-5
D gene: -
V gene: TRBV3-1
CDR3 DNA: TGTGCCAGCAGCCAAGACCTAAACAGGGACCAGCCCCAGCATTTT
CDR3 protein: CASSQDLNRDQPQHF

clone size: -
CDR3 length: 13
J gene: TRBJ1-1
D gene: -
V gene: TRBV7-9
CDR3 DNA: TGTGCCAGCAGCTTAGCGGAGACTTCCCGGGCTTTCTTT
CDR3 protein: CASSLAETSRAFF

clone size: -
CDR3 length: 13
J gene: TRBJ2-7
D gene: TRBD1
V gene: TRBV27
CDR3 DNA: TGTGCCACTGCCGGGACAGACTCGATCGAGCAGTACTTC
CDR3 protein: CATAGTDSIEQYF

clone size: -
CDR3 length: 16
J gene: TRBJ2-7
D gene: -
V gene: TRBV3-1
CDR3 DNA: TGTGCCAGCAGCCAAGGCCCGGGGAGACAAGACTACGAGCAGTACTTC
CDR3 protein: CASSQGPGRQDYEQYF

clone size: many
CDR3 length: 14
J gene: TRBJ2-7
D gene: TRBD2
V gene: TRBV5-6
CDR3 DNA: TGTGCCAGCAGCATAGCGGGAGTGGGCTACGAGCAGTACTTC
CDR3 protein: CASSIAGVGYEQYF

clone size: many
CDR3 length: 18
J gene: TRBJ1-2
D gene: -
V gene: TRBV6-1
CDR3 DNA: TGTGCCAGCAGTGAACTTGGGCAGGGGTCGCAATCTCAATATGGCTACACCTTC
CDR3 protein: CASSELGQGSQSQYGYTF

clone size: many
CDR3 length: 14
J gene: TRBJ2-7
D gene: TRBD2
V gene: TRBV5-1
CDR3 DNA: TGCGCCAGCAGCTACGGCCCTAGCGGGAGCGAGCAGTACTTC
CDR3 protein: CASSYGPSGSEQYF

clone size: many
CDR3 length: 15
J gene: TRBJ2-7
D gene: TRBD2
V gene: TRBV7-2
CDR3 DNA: TGTGCCAGCAGCTTGGCCGCTAGCGGTTCCTACGAGCAGTACTTC
CDR3 protein: CASSLAASGSYEQYF

clone size: -
CDR3 length: 16
J gene: TRBJ2-7
D gene: -
V gene: TRBV11-2
CDR3 DNA: TGTGCCAGCAGCTCGACAACCGGGGCCTACAAGGGCGAGCAGTACTTC
CDR3 protein: CASSSTTGAYKGEQYF

clone size: many
CDR3 length: 15
J gene: TRBJ2-5
D gene: -
V gene: TRBV12-3/TRBV12-4
CDR3 DNA: TGTGCCAGCAGTTTATACGCCGGGAGCCGGGAGACCCAGTACTTC
CDR3 protein: CASSLYAGSRETQYF

clone size: many
CDR3 length: 18
J gene: TRBJ2-7
D gene: TRBD2
V gene: TRBV6-5
CDR3 DNA: TGTGCCAGCAGTTACTCGAGTCCGGGGGTAGCGGGAGCTTACGAGCAGTACTTC
CDR3 protein: CASSYSSPGVAGAYEQYF

clone size: -
CDR3 length: 15
J gene: TRBJ1-2
D gene: -
V gene: TRBV19
CDR3 DNA: TGTGCCAGTAGTACCCCCCTGGGACGGAACTATGGCTACACCTTC
CDR3 protein: CASSTPLGRNYGYTF

clone size: few
CDR3 length: 13
J gene: TRBJ2-7
D gene: TRBD2
V gene: TRBV2
CDR3 DNA: TGTGCCAGCAGTGAAATCGGGAGGGGCGAGCAGTACTTC
CDR3 protein: CASSEIGRGEQYF

clone size: -
CDR3 length: 15
J gene: TRBJ2-7
D gene: TRBD2
V gene: TRBV6-1
CDR3 DNA: TGTGCCAGCAGGGCGGAGAGCGGGAGCTCCTACGAGCAGTACTTC
CDR3 protein: CASRAESGSSYEQYF

clone size: -
CDR3 length: 16
J gene: TRBJ2-2
D gene: TRBD1
V gene: TRBV19
CDR3 DNA: TGTGCCAGTAGTATCTACAGGGGACGTAACACCGGGGAGCTGTTTTTT
CDR3 protein: CASSIYRGRNTGELFF

clone size: many
CDR3 length: 16
J gene: TRBJ2-3
D gene: TRBD2
V gene: TRBV11-2
CDR3 DNA: TGTGCCAGCAGCTTAACTAGCGGGAGTCCCACAGATACGCAGTATTTT
CDR3 protein: CASSLTSGSPTDTQYF

clone size: -
CDR3 length: 14
J gene: TRBJ1-2
D gene: -
V gene: TRBV28
CDR3 DNA: TGTGCCAGCAGTTTATCAGGGGCGCGCGATGGCTACACCTTC
CDR3 protein: CASSLSGARDGYTF

clone size: many
CDR3 length: 14
J gene: TRBJ1-1
D gene: -
V gene: TRBV6-1
CDR3 DNA: TGTGCCACCCAGGGGTGGCTGATGAACACTGAAGCTTTCTTT
CDR3 protein: CATQGWLMNTEAFF

clone size: -
CDR3 length: 15
J gene: TRBJ1-2
D gene: TRBD1
V gene: TRBV2
CDR3 DNA: TGTGCCAGCAGTGAAGCGGTACAGGGGGTGGATGGCTACACCTTC
CDR3 protein: CASSEAVQGVDGYTF

clone size: many
CDR3 length: 17
J gene: TRBJ2-5
D gene: -
V gene: TRBV7-8
CDR3 DNA: TGTGCCAGCAGCTTACGTGGCGGGCAACCGGGCCAAGAGACCCAGTACTTC
CDR3 protein: CASSLRGGQPGQETQYF

clone size: many
CDR3 length: 16
J gene: TRBJ2-2
D gene: TRBD2
V gene: TRBV12-5
CDR3 DNA: TGTGCTAGTGGTTTCGCACTAGCGTCGAACACCGGGGAGCTGTTTTTT
CDR3 protein: CASGFALASNTGELFF

clone size: many
CDR3 length: 13
J gene: TRBJ1-6
D gene: -
V gene: TRBV27
CDR3 DNA: TGTGCCAGCAGCACCATCTGGAATTCACCCCTCCACTTT
CDR3 protein: CASSTIWNSPLHF

clone size: few
CDR3 length: 13
J gene: TRBJ2-2
D gene: -
V gene: TRBV29-1
CDR3 DNA: TGCAGCGGGACGACGGTGAACACCGGGGAGCTGTTTTTT
CDR3 protein: CSGTTVNTGELFF

clone size: many
CDR3 length: 16
J gene: TRBJ1-5
D gene: -
V gene: TRBV25-1
CDR3 DNA: TGTGCCAGCAGTGAATTAGGGGGTAATGGCAATCAGCCCCAGCATTTT
CDR3 protein: CASSELGGNGNQPQHF

clone size: many
CDR3 length: 13
J gene: TRBJ2-7
D gene: TRBD1
V gene: TRBV28
CDR3 DNA: TGTGCCAGCAAAGGGACAGAGAACTACGAGCAGTACTTC
CDR3 protein: CASKGTENYEQYF

clone size: few
CDR3 length: 22
J gene: TRBJ2-2
D gene: TRBD2
V gene: TRBV13
CDR3 DNA: TGTGCCAGCAGCTTAGGACTCCCTCTTCGGCTAGCGGGAGAGGGGAACACCGGGGAGCTGTTTTTT
CDR3 protein: CASSLGLPLRLAGEGNTGELFF

clone size: many
CDR3 length: 17
J gene: TRBJ2-7
D gene: TRBD2
V gene: TRBV28
CDR3 DNA: TGTGCCAGCAGTTCATCGACTAGCGGGAGTAGTTCCTACGAGCAGTACTTC
CDR3 protein: CASSSSTSGSSSYEQYF

clone size: -
CDR3 length: 16
J gene: TRBJ2-7
D gene: -
V gene: TRBV7-8
CDR3 DNA: TGTGCCAGCAGCCCCCTGCCTGCCAGGATTTCATACGAGCAGTACTTC
CDR3 protein: CASSPLPARISYEQYF

clone size: many
CDR3 length: 14
J gene: TRBJ1-1
D gene: -
V gene: TRBV19
CDR3 DNA: TGTGCCAGTAGTCTGGTGGAGGGGAGGACTGAAGCTTTCTTT
CDR3 protein: CASSLVEGRTEAFF

clone size: -
CDR3 length: 15
J gene: TRBJ2-7
D gene: -
V gene: TRBV5-1
CDR3 DNA: TGCGCCAGCAGCGTAGGCAGCGGGCCCTCCTACGAGCAGTACTTC
CDR3 protein: CASSVGSGPSYEQYF

clone size: -
CDR3 length: 13
J gene: TRBJ1-2
D gene: -
V gene: TRBV6-5
CDR3 DNA: TGTGCCAGCAGTTACTCGAGTCTCGGTGGCTACACCTTC
CDR3 protein: CASSYSSLGGYTF

clone size: many
CDR3 length: 14
J gene: TRBJ2-7
D gene: TRBD1
V gene: TRBV13
CDR3 DNA: TGTGCCAGCAGTTCCGACAGGGAATACGTCGAGCAGTACTTC
CDR3 protein: CASSSDREYVEQYF